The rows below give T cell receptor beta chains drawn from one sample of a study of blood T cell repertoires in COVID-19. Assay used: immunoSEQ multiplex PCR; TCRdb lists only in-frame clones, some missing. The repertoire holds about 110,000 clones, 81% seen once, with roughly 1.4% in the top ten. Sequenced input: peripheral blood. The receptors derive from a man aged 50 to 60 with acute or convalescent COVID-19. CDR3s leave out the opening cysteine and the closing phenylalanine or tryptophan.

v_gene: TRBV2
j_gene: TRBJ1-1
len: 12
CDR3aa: ASNLGQGARKAF

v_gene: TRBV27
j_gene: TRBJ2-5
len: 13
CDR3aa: ASSSAGGPGETQY

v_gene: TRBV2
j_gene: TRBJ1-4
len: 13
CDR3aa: ASIVDREYNEKLF

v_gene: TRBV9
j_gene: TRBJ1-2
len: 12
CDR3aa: ASSARDSPYGYT

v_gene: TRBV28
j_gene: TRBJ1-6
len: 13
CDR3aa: ASSFRQGNNSPLH

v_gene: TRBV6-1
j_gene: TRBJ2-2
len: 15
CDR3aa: ASSVRQDRGFTGELF

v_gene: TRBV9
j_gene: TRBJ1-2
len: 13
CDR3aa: ASSVGGVPNYGYT

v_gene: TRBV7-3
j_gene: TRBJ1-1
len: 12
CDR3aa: ASSSDSSDTEAF

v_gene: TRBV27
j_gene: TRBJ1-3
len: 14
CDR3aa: ASKQTGSVPGNTIY

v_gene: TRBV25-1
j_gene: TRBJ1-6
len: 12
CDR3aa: ASRETGKDSPLH

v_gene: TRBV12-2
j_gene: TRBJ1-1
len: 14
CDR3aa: ASRLSDILTNTEAF

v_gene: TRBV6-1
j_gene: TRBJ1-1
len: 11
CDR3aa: ASSERGNTEAF

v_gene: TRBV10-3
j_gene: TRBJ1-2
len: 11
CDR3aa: ATSDRGEYGYT

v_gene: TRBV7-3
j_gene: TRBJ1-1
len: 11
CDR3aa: ASSLNHRGEAF

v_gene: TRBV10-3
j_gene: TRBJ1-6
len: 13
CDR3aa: AIKGTGGDNSPLH

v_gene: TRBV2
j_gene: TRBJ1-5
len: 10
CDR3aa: AWAGDNQPQH

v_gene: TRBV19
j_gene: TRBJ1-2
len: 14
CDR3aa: ASSTLGQGKSYGYT

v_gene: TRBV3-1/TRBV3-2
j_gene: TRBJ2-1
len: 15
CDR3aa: ASSRGLAGGLGNEQF

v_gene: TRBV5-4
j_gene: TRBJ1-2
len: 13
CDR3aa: ASSLVGQRLHGYT

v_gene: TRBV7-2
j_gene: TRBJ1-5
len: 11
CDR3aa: ASSLAYREPQH

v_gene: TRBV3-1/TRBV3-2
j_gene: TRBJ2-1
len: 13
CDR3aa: ASSSTGGSRGEQF

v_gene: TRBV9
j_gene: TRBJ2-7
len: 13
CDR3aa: ASSPRELATYEQY

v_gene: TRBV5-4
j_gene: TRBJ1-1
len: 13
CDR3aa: ASSSQAIKNTEAF

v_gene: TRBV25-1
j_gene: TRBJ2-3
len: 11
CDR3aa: AISGQGSGTQY

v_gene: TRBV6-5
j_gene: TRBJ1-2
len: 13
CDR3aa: ASSYARQGNYGYT

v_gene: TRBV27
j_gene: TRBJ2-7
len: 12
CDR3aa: ASSGGRRSYEQY

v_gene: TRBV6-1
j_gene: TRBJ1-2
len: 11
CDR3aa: ASRDGRVESYT

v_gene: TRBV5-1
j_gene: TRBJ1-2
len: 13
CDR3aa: ASSYGTGNFYGYT

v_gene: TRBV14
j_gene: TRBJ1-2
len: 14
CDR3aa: ASSQEPPRGANGYT

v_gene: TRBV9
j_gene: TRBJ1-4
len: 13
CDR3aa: ASSRTGVGNEKLF

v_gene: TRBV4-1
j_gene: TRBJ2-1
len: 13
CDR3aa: ASSQVGQNYNEQF

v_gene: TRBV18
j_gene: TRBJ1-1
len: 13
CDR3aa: ASSPPTGAYTEAF

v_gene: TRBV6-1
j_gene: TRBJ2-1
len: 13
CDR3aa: ASSEGGDSLSQQF

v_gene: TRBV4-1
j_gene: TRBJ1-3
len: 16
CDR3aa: ASSQGWGAGQGGNTIY